This T cell receptor (beta chain) was obtained from a study of CD8+ T cells in alopecia areata. After isolation, RNA underwent reverse transcription to generate cDNA as the sequencing template. Produced via immunoSEQ multiplex PCR; TCRdb's table is partial and in-frame only. This repertoire shows about 250,000 clones, over 45% found once; its top ten account for 0.75% to 0.95%. CDR3 length: 12 residues. Germline V gives CDR1 GTSNPN, CDR2 SVGIG (reference sequence). Trimming pared 5 bases from V and 2 bases from J, leaving 10 bases between. Treatment meaning: oral pan-JAK inhibitor, 5-10 mg twice daily. This clone is a singleton in its sample.

This sample comprised CD4+ T cells sorted from blood, obtained between weeks 51 and 54, from a patient treated with tofacitinib. This clonotype originated in a human donor with alopecia areata. This chain connects TRBV30 to TRBJ2-7; D assignment may be TRBD1 or TRBD2 (5 bases each). This CDR3 is CAWAPGPYEQYF. CDR3 coding DNA: TGTGCCTGGGCCCCGGGACCCTACGAGCAGTACTTC.